The T cell receptor (beta chain) under discussion was sequenced for a study of OX40 agonist ivuxolimab in advanced cancers. Study summary: Patients got intravenous ivuxolimab at 0.01 to 10 mg/kg every 2 weeks. People who had prior anti-PD-1, anti-PD-L1 or anti-CTLA-4 therapy could take part, and 35% to 50% had some.

The CDR3 runs to 13 residues. Trimming left V 5 bases short and J 8 bases short, with 13 bases between. Per germline, CDR1 SGHTA and CDR2 FQGTGA. Assay used: immunoSEQ multiplex PCR; TCRdb lists only in-frame clones, some missing. The sample contains 61,000 or so clones, under 90% of which appear only once. The starting material was CD4+ or CD8+ T cells sorted from blood, obtained in a trial of the OX40 agonist ivuxolimab. The rearrangement links TRBV7-3 to TRBJ2-1; D might be TRBD1 or TRBD2, each matching 6 bases. This receptor was obtained from an adult with an advanced solid tumor such as melanoma, head and neck, liver or kidney cancer. CDR3 in amino acids: CASSPSGAYEQFF. In DNA form, the CDR3 reads TGTGCCAGCAGCCCCTCGGGGGCATATGAGCAGTTCTTC.